The 26 T cell receptor beta chains given below trace back to one sample, sequenced in a study of T cell responses to AZD1222 COVID-19 vaccine. Here immunoSEQ multiplex PCR was the method, and the copy in TCRdb shows in-frame clones only, minus some. The sample yields 84,000 or so clones, roughly nine tenths seen once. Here the sequenced sample was peripheral blood, taken on day 0 of AZD1222 vaccination. These receptors came from an adult in good health.

This clone was detected only a few times. This sequence joins TRBV27 and TRBJ2-2, with D uncertain. Germline values: CDR1 MNHEY, CDR2 SMNVEV (reference sequence). V was shortened by 7 bases and J by 1 base, with 7 bases between the two germline ends. The CDR3 contains 13 residues. The CDR3 protein is CASMERNTGELFF. CDR3 coding DNA: TGTGCCAGCATGGAGCGGAACACCGGGGAGCTGTTTTTT.

This chain connects TRBV6-1 to TRBJ1-4, with D possibly TRBD1 on 5 matching bases. CDR3 length equals 15 residues. Trimming stripped 2 bases from V and 8 bases from J, with 15 bases between. The germline V gene encodes CDR1 MNHNS and CDR2 SASEGT. This chain's CDR3 is CASSELRGGNEKLFF. CDR3 bases: TGTGCCAGCAGTGAACTGAGGGGTGGGAACGAAAAACTGTTTTTT.

The V gene is TRBV5-1, the J gene TRBJ1-2; TRBD1 matches 7 bases. CDR3 length equals 15 residues. Losses at the gene ends were 4 bases for V and 2 bases for J; bases not matched to a gene: 8. Looked up from germline, CDR1 is SGHRS and CDR2 is YFSETQ. The CDR3 is CASSLQGTNNYGYTF. Here the CDR3 DNA reads TGCGCCAGCAGCCTACAGGGGACCAACAACTATGGCTACACCTTC.

The gene calls are TRBV19 and TRBJ1-1; tentatively, D is TRBD1 (6 bases). Trimming pared 7 bases from V and 5 bases from J, leaving 14 bases between. The germline CDR1 and CDR2 sequences are LNHDA and SQIVND (reference sequence). This CDR3 contains 13 residues. DNA of the CDR3: TGTGCCAGTACAAGGCAGGGGCGTACTGAAGCTTTCTTT. It specifies CASTRQGRTEAFF.

The rearrangement uses TRBV7-6 and TRBJ2-2, with D unclear. CDR1 SGHVS and CDR2 FNYEAQ come from the germline V gene. V dropped 6 bases and J dropped 6 bases, with 11 bases sitting between them. CDR3 length equals 13 residues. The CDR3, as DNA: TGTGCCAGCAGTCCAGACGGAGCCGGGGAGCTGTTTTTT. It codes for CASSPDGAGELFF.

This sequence joins TRBV15 and TRBJ2-3, with D maybe TRBD2 (5 bases). The length of the CDR3 is 14 residues. From germline, CDR1 is LNHNV and CDR2 YYDKDF (reference sequence). Trimming stripped 6 bases from V and 3 bases from J, with 13 bases between. The CDR3 spells CATSQTLATDTQYF. The CDR3 region has the DNA TGTGCCACCAGTCAGACTTTAGCGACAGATACGCAGTATTTT.

The chain employs TRBV7-9 and TRBJ2-3, with D possibly matching TRBD1 (5 bases). The ends were cut back, 0 bases at V and 13 bases at J, with 11 bases in the middle. CDR3 length: 12 residues. Germline V lookup: CDR1 SEHNR, CDR2 FQNEAQ (reference sequence). The CDR3 is CASSLAQGGEYF. The CDR3 coding sequence is TGTGCCAGCAGCTTAGCCCAGGGTGGAGAGTATTTT.

The chain has TRBV11-2 and TRBJ1-2; D is undetermined. V lost 5 bases and J 5 bases, leaving 15 bases between the germline ends. The CDR3 has 14 residues. Germline CDR1 SGHAT, CDR2 FQNNGV. CDR3 sequence: CASSILGITYGYTF. The CDR3 DNA reads TGTGCCAGCAGCATACTCGGAATTACGTATGGCTACACCTTC.

The chain is built from TRBV5-1 and TRBJ1-2; D may be TRBD1 (5 bases). The CDR3 runs to 13 residues. Germline CDR1 SGHRS, CDR2 YFSETQ. Trimming left V 0 bases short and J 9 bases short, with 12 bases between. The CDR3 coding sequence is TGCGCCAGCAGCTTGGATACGGGGGTGAGCTACACCTTC. This translates into CASSLDTGVSYTF.

This clone was seen more than once but under ten times. The rearrangement links TRBV7-2 to TRBJ1-1, with D tentatively TRBD1 (5 bases). Looked up from germline, CDR1 is SGHTA and CDR2 is FQGNSA. With 2 bases removed from V and 3 bases from J, the gap between germline ends came to 13 bases. The CDR3 loop spans 15 amino acids. CDR3 sequence: CASSLPGITDTEAFF. The CDR3 bases are TGTGCCAGCAGCTTACCAGGGATTACGGACACTGAAGCTTTCTTT.

This sequence joins TRBV18 and TRBJ2-7; 8 bases agree with TRBD1. V lost 3 bases to trimming and J lost 5 bases; unmatched junction nucleotides: 3. This CDR3 comprises 13 residues. Germline V lookup: CDR1 KGHSH, CDR2 LQKENI. CDR3 loop: CASSPTGVNEQYF. For the CDR3, the DNA is TGTGCCAGCTCACCGACAGGGGTAAACGAGCAGTACTTC.

CDR3 in DNA: TGTGCCAGCAGCTTAGAGGGCAGGGACTATGGCTACACCTTC. It specifies CASSLEGRDYGYTF. The chain has TRBV7-2 and TRBJ1-2; D may be TRBD1 (5 bases). The CDR3 has 14 residues. Trimming pared 1 base from V and 3 bases from J, leaving 9 bases between. The germline V gene has CDR1 SGHTA and CDR2 FQGNSA.

The chain links TRBV19 to TRBJ2-7; 8 nucleotides match TRBD2. The germline V gene encodes CDR1 LNHDA and CDR2 SQIVND (reference sequence). With 5 bases clipped from V and 3 bases from J, the junction kept 3 bases outside the gene matches. This CDR3 region has 13 residues. In DNA, the CDR3 is TGTGCCAGTAGTGTAGCGGGAAACTACGAGCAGTACTTC. Amino acid sequence: CASSVAGNYEQYF.

The gene calls are TRBV5-1 and TRBJ2-5; 9 nucleotides agree with TRBD1. Germline CDR1 is SGHRS and CDR2 is YFSETQ. This CDR3 has 16 residues. V trimming: 4 bases; J trimming: 4 bases; junction bases outside the gene matches: 11. DNA for the CDR3: TGCGCCAGCAGCCCCTCGGACAGGGGAGGCGGAGAGACCCAGTACTTC. It translates to CASSPSDRGGGETQYF.

The CDR3 DNA follows: TGTGCCAGCAGCCAGGACAGCGATAATTCACCCCTCCACTTT. Its translation: CASSQDSDNSPLHF. V gene TRBV7-9 combines with J gene TRBJ1-6; D is possibly TRBD1 (6 bases). V was trimmed by 5 bases and J by 5 bases, leaving 10 bases between them. This CDR3 region has 14 residues. CDR1 and CDR2 from the germline V gene are SEHNR and FQNEAQ (reference sequence).

This chain joins TRBV19 and TRBJ2-3, with 15 bases aligning to TRBD2. CDR1 and CDR2 (germline): LNHDA, SQIVND (reference sequence). Trimming at V came to 3 bases and at J to 0 bases, leaving 4 bases not matched to a gene. CDR3 length equals 18 residues. Here the CDR3 DNA reads TGTGCCAGTAGTATCGGGACTAGCGGGAGGCTTAGCACAGATACGCAGTATTTT. It yields the protein CASSIGTSGRLSTDTQYF.

The chain combines TRBV7-9 with TRBJ2-7; 10 bases line up with TRBD1. With 2 bases clipped from V and 4 bases from J, the junction kept 11 bases outside the gene matches. The CDR3 has 17 amino acids. The germline V gene encodes CDR1 SEHNR and CDR2 FQNEAQ (reference sequence). The CDR3 coding sequence is TGTGCCAGCAGCTTATCCAGAGCAAGGACAGGGGGTTACGAGCAGTACTTC. This translates into CASSLSRARTGGYEQYF.

The CDR3 DNA sequence: TGCGCCAGCAGCCCGGATCCCCCTTCGGTAGATACGCAGTATTTT. Its protein product is CASSPDPPSVDTQYF. The chain links TRBV4-1 to TRBJ2-3; D is undetermined. The CDR3 has 15 residues. V lost 4 bases to trimming and J lost 5 bases, with 16 bases between them. CDR1 is MGHRA, CDR2 YSYEKL, per germline.

V is TRBV9 and J is TRBJ2-3; 8 positions agree with TRBD2. The V gene's germline CDR1 is SGDLS and CDR2 YYNGEE. J was trimmed by 0 bases and V by 0 bases; bases with no gene match: 3. This CDR3 contains 16 residues. In DNA, the CDR3 is TGTGCCAGCAGCGTAGCGGCTAGCGGGAGCACAGATACGCAGTATTTT. As protein: CASSVAASGSTDTQYF.

V usage is TRBV19 and J usage is TRBJ2-1, with 9 bases that match TRBD2. Trimming at V came to 2 bases and at J to 7 bases, leaving 6 bases not matched to a gene. Germline loops: CDR1 LNHDA, CDR2 SQIVND (reference sequence). The CDR3 contains 15 residues. As DNA, the CDR3 is TGTGCCAGTAGTATAAGCGGGAGGCTTACTAATGAGCAGTTCTTC. Amino acid sequence: CASSISGRLTNEQFF.

The chain combines TRBV5-5 with TRBJ2-1; 8 nucleotides match TRBD2. Trimming removed 2 bases from V and 8 bases from J; junction bases left unmatched: 3. Germline CDR1 SGHKS, CDR2 YYEKEE (reference sequence). The CDR3 has 13 residues. The CDR3 DNA reads as TGTGCCAGCAGCTTCCCCGGGAGGGATGAGCAGTTCTTC. Residues: CASSFPGRDEQFF.

The chain recombines TRBV12-5 with TRBJ2-1, with D unclear. The V end was cut by 3 bases, the J end by 7 bases, with 4 bases between. Germline V gene data show CDR1 as LGHNT and CDR2 as FRNRAP. This CDR3 contains 11 residues. CDR3 DNA sequence: TGTGCTAGTGGTTTTGGGAATGAGCAGTTCTTC. Its protein is CASGFGNEQFF.

This rearrangement joins TRBV18 to TRBJ2-1; 11 bases fit TRBD2. Germline V gene sequence: CDR1 KGHSH, CDR2 LQKENI. The CDR3 is 17 residues long. V was clipped by 0 bases and J by 3 bases; unmatched bases: 4. CDR3: CASSPPWGLADYNEQFF. DNA of the CDR3: TGTGCCAGCTCACCACCCTGGGGACTAGCGGACTACAATGAGCAGTTCTTC.

CDR3 coding DNA: TGCGCCAGCAGCGGGACAGGGGCGACGAACACTGAAGCTTTCTTT. Residues: CASSGTGATNTEAFF. The rearrangement joins TRBV5-1 to TRBJ1-1; 10 bases line up with TRBD1. The junction had 4 bases not matched to a gene; V was cut back by 4 bases and J by 1 base. This CDR3 is built from 15 residues. The germline gives CDR1 SGHRS, CDR2 YFSETQ. The whole variable domain, filled in from reference TRBV5-1 and TRBJ1-1, reads KAGVTQTPRYLIKTRGQQVTLSCSPISGHRSVSWYQQTPGQGLQFLFEYFSETQRNKGNFPGRFSGRQFSNSRSEMNVSTLELGDSALYLCASSGTGATNTEAFFGQGTRLTVV.

J is TRBJ2-3 and V is TRBV3-1 (or the pseudogene TRBV3-2); the match to TRBD2 covers 15 bases. CDR3 size: 14 residues. The germline V gene has CDR1 LGHDT and CDR2 YNNKEL (reference sequence). V shed 11 bases, J shed 6 bases, and the junction held 6 bases outside the gene matches. Written as DNA, the CDR3 is TGTGCCGCCGGACTAGCGGGAGGGCCGGATACGCAGTATTTT. Amino acids: CAAGLAGGPDTQYF.

V gene TRBV11-2 combines with J gene TRBJ2-3, with unresolved D. V gave up 1 base and J gave up 7 bases, with 3 bases separating them. The CDR3 spans 11 residues. Germline V gene data show CDR1 as SGHAT and CDR2 as FQNNGV. This CDR3 reads CASSLGYTQYF. CDR3 bases: TGTGCCAGCAGCTTAGGTTATACGCAGTATTTT.